This entry lists 10 T cell receptor beta chains sequenced from one sample in a study of CD8+CD57+ T cells in acquired aplastic anemia. The template for TCR beta VDJ and CDR3 sequence profiling was genomic DNA. TCRdb independently ran MiXCR on the reads; one entry per CDR3 protein. The table lists 400,000 to 450,000 distinct CDR3 sequences, 55% to 75% of them singletons. Specimen: sorted CD4+, CD8+, or CD8+CD57+ T cells (not recorded which) from PBMCs. The receptors shown here come from a human donor in good health, serving as a control.

This chain uses TRBV7-2 with TRBJ2-7; D may be TRBD2 (6 bases). The germline V gene has CDR1 SGHTA and CDR2 FQGNSA. V lost 5 bases and J 8 bases, leaving 25 bases between the germline ends. This CDR3 has 16 residues. CDR3 residues: CASSLVRDGRTLKQYF. The CDR3, as DNA: TGTGCCAGCAGCCTCGTAAGGGACGGGAGAACACTGAAGCAGTACTTC.

V and J are TRBV7-2 and TRBJ2-7; 7 bases map to TRBD2. V lost 3 bases to trimming and J lost 6 bases; unmatched junction nucleotides: 11. Germline loops: CDR1 SGHTA, CDR2 FQGNSA. CDR3 length equals 15 residues. The CDR3 DNA reads TGTGCCAGCAGCTTGGGGGGGACGACGGGATCCGAGCAGTACTTC. Translated, it gives CASSLGGTTGSEQYF. Supplemented by reference TRBV7-2 and TRBJ2-7, the full variable domain reads GAGVSQSPSNKVTEKGKDVELRCDPISGHTALYWYRQSLGQGLEFLIYFQGNSAPDKSGLPSDRFSAERTGGSVSTLTIQRTQQEDSAVYLCASSLGGTTGSEQYFGPGTRLTVT.

The chain uses TRBV7-2 and TRBJ2-5, with D tentatively TRBD1 (5 bases). The CDR3 is 15 residues long. Germline lookup yields CDR1 SGHTA and CDR2 FQGNSA. Trimming took 5 bases from V and 11 from J, leaving 24 bases between them. This CDR3 reads CASSVQSISTGTQYF. The CDR3 nucleotides are TGTGCCAGCAGCGTACAGTCCATTAGCACAGGTACGCAGTACTTC.

In regard to this clonotype: Possible read error: a much larger clone is one base away. The chain has TRBV6-4 and TRBJ2-1; D is ambiguous. The germline V gene encodes CDR1 MRHNA and CDR2 SNTAGT. V was pared by 3 bases and J by 5 bases, with 14 bases between. The CDR3 runs 15 residues. CDR3 amino acids: CASSEKRISHNEQFF. CDR3 DNA sequence: TGTGCCAGCAGTGAGAAGCGTATTTCCCACAATGAGCAGTTCTTC.

Remarks on this clonotype: The junction departs from the called germline gene at one end, perhaps through a read error. V and J are TRBV29-1 and TRBJ2-1; the D gene is possibly TRBD1 (6 bases). The CDR3 has 14 residues. CDR1 is SQVTM and CDR2 is ANQGSEA in the germline V gene. CDR3 in amino acids: CSVNGRQACNTFCF. The CDR3 DNA sequence: TGCAGCGTAAATGGACGACAGGCGTGCAATACGTTCTGTTTC.

For this clonotype: One end of the junction is discordant with germline, which a read error may explain. The chain combines TRBV20-1 with TRBJ1-4; TRBD1 might be the D (6 bases). Germline CDR1 reads DFQATT; CDR2 reads SNEGSKA (reference sequence). The CDR3 is 13 amino acids. CDR3 in amino acids: CSARDEARDKLLF. The CDR3 DNA reads TGCAGTGCTAGAGATGAGGCTAGGGACAAACTGCTTTTT.

The genes are TRBV5-6 and TRBJ1-2; D gene uncertain. The CDR3 covers 16 residues. V was trimmed by 3 bases and J by 4 bases, leaving 19 bases between them. Germline CDR1 and CDR2: SGHDT and YYEEEE. The CDR3 loop is CASSSWVGQAVYGYTF. Written as DNA, the CDR3 is TGTGCCAGCAGCTCGTGGGTAGGGCAGGCGGTCTATGGCTACACCTTC.

V usage is TRBV6-1 and J usage is TRBJ1-2; D is possibly TRBD1 (5 bases). V lost 5 bases to trimming and J lost 4 bases, with 20 bases between them. Germline CDR1 is MNHNS and CDR2 is SASEGT. The CDR3 is 16 amino acids. The chain's CDR3 is CASSYPTRGYGYGYTF. CDR3 DNA sequence: TGTGCCAGCAGTTACCCAACGCGGGGCTACGGCTATGGCTACACCTTC.

This clonotype appeared a few times. The chain uses TRBV6-2 or TRBV6-3 and TRBJ1-4, with 9 bases identical to TRBD1. The CDR3 loop spans 15 amino acids. In germline, CDR1 is MNHEY, CDR2 SVGEGT. V lost 5 bases and J lost 8; bases outside the gene matches: 9. CDR3 in DNA: TGTGCCAGCAGTGAGAGCGGGACAGGGAGCGAAAAACTGTTTTTT. Translation: CASSESGTGSEKLFF.

As to this clonotype: Possible read error: a much larger clone is one base away. The genes are TRBV6-1 and TRBJ2-3; D is perhaps TRBD2 (6 bases). CDR1 and CDR2 (germline): MNHNS, SASEGT. The V end was cut by 6 bases, the J end by 2 bases, with 21 bases between. The CDR3 runs to 17 residues. CDR3 loop: CASSRTGGALSTDTQYF. The DNA for the CDR3 is TGTGCCAGCAGCAGGACTGGCGGGGCCTTATCCACAGATACGCAGTATTTT.